This entry concerns a single T cell receptor (beta chain). The V segment lost 5 bases and the J segment 4 bases; nucleotides outside the gene matches: 3. Germline-derived CDR1 and CDR2 are SGHAT and FQNNGV. The CDR3 has 13 residues. Generated by immunoSEQ multiplex PCR, the TCRdb table keeps only in-frame clones and is missing some. The sample has around 300,000 clones, roughly 90% seen once. The data are from a study of blood T cell repertoires in COVID-19. The sequencing input was PBMCs or T cells enriched from blood (not recorded which). The clonotype originates from a woman aged 25 to 39 who had recovered from COVID-19. This chain links TRBV11-2 with TRBJ1-2; 8 bases are a match to TRBD1. DNA of the CDR3: TGTGCCAGCAGCCCGGACAGGGTCTATGGCTACACCTTC. Translation gives CASSPDRVYGYTF.